The 21 T cell receptor beta chains presented below share a single source sample, sequenced in a study of blood T cell repertoires in COVID-19. Some clones are missing from TCRdb's copy, which holds only in-frame ones; the method was immunoSEQ multiplex PCR. The data contain tens of thousands of clones, roughly 91% of them singletons. The material sequenced was peripheral blood. The receptor source for this set is a man in his fifties with active COVID-19.

V gene TRBV27 combines with J gene TRBJ1-1, with D unclear. The ends were cut back, 3 bases at V and 1 base at J, with 6 bases in the middle. Germline assignment: CDR1 MNHEY and CDR2 SMNVEV (reference sequence). The CDR3 covers 13 residues. The CDR3 bases are TGTGCCAGCAGTTTTTCTTCGAACACTGAAGCTTTCTTT. Encoded protein: CASSFSSNTEAFF.

The CDR3: CASSQGSGGLSYEQYF. The CDR3 nucleotides are TGTGCCAGCAGCCAAGGTAGCGGGGGCCTCTCCTACGAGCAGTACTTC. The chain combines TRBV3-1 (or the pseudogene TRBV3-2) with TRBJ2-7; 9 bases match TRBD2. This CDR3 spans 16 amino acids. Trimming took 1 base from V and 0 from J; bases not matched to a gene: 4. Per the germline V gene, CDR1 is LGHDT and CDR2 is YNNKEL (reference sequence).

The V gene is TRBV7-2, the J gene TRBJ1-1; TRBD1 matches at 8 bases. This CDR3 is 16 amino acids long. The V and J ends lost 5 bases and 0 bases, in that order; junction bases with no gene match: 8. Germline V CDR1 and CDR2: SGHTA, FQGNSA. The CDR3 region is CASSPRTGSLNTEAFF. DNA for the CDR3: TGTGCCAGCAGCCCTCGGACAGGGTCTTTGAACACTGAAGCTTTCTTT.

J is TRBJ2-1 and V is TRBV3-1 (or the pseudogene TRBV3-2); tentative D call: TRBD2 (5 bases). Germline V CDR1 and CDR2: LGHDT, YNNKEL (reference sequence). V lost 0 bases, J lost 6 bases, and 12 bases lay in between. This CDR3 contains 15 residues. The CDR3 reads CASSQETGLLNEQFF. CDR3 in DNA: TGTGCCAGCAGCCAAGAGACCGGACTTCTCAATGAGCAGTTCTTC.

This rearrangement joins TRBV18 to TRBJ2-1, with 8 positions matching TRBD1. The CDR3 runs 15 residues. The V segment lost 3 bases and the J segment 4 bases; nucleotides outside the gene matches: 5. Germline V gives CDR1 KGHSH, CDR2 LQKENI. The CDR3 DNA follows: TGTGCCAGCTCACCCGACAGGGGTCATTACAATGAGCAGTTCTTC. It encodes CASSPDRGHYNEQFF.

The gene calls are TRBV6-5 and TRBJ2-2; 8 bases match TRBD2. The germline CDR1 and CDR2 sequences are MNHEY and SVGAGI. The length of the CDR3 is 15 residues. V was clipped by 0 bases and J by 7 bases; unmatched bases: 4. The CDR3 protein is CASSYSPREGGELFF. The CDR3 DNA reads TGTGCCAGCAGTTACTCTCCTCGGGAGGGCGGGGAGCTGTTTTTT.

V and J are TRBV9 and TRBJ2-1, with 8 bases matching TRBD2. With V trimmed by 3 bases and J by 3 bases, 8 bases remained unmatched. This CDR3 has 16 amino acids. Germline loops: CDR1 SGDLS, CDR2 YYNGEE. Here the CDR3 reads CASSAPGGGGYNEQFF. The CDR3 coding sequence is TGTGCCAGCAGCGCCCCCGGGGGGGGCGGCTACAATGAGCAGTTCTTC.

J is TRBJ1-2 and V is TRBV28, with D maybe TRBD1 (6 bases). V shed 6 bases and J shed 4 bases, with 15 bases lying between them. The germline V gene has CDR1 MDHEN and CDR2 SYDVKM. CDR3 length: 14 amino acids. As DNA, the CDR3 is TGTGCCAGCAGCTCGGACAGAACTTTCTATGGCTACACCTTC. It specifies CASSSDRTFYGYTF.

This CDR3 is CASSESSPNSGNTIYF. CDR3 DNA: TGCGCCAGCAGTGAGTCGAGCCCGAACTCTGGAAACACCATATATTTT. V gene TRBV10-2 combines with J gene TRBJ1-3; D uncertain. The CDR3 consists of 16 residues. The germline CDR1 and CDR2 sequences are WSHSY and SAAADI. Trimming pared 0 bases from V and 0 bases from J, leaving 9 bases between.

The rearrangement joins TRBV5-1 to TRBJ2-3, with 8 bases aligning to TRBD2. This CDR3 comprises 15 residues. The germline V gene encodes CDR1 SGHRS and CDR2 YFSETQ. V shed 0 bases and J 6 bases; nucleotides not matched to a gene: 6. CDR3 region: CASSLDGTRSDTQYF. The CDR3 DNA reads TGCGCCAGCAGCTTGGACGGGACTAGATCCGATACGCAGTATTTT.

V is TRBV24-1 and J is TRBJ2-7; 10 bases map to TRBD2. The V and J ends lost 1 base and 3 bases, in that order; junction bases with no gene match: 2. The CDR3 runs to 15 residues. CDR1 KGHDR and CDR2 SFDVKD come from the germline V gene. CDR3 sequence: CATSDFASGSYEQYF. Here the CDR3 DNA reads TGTGCCACCAGTGATTTTGCTAGCGGGAGCTACGAGCAGTACTTC.

The J gene is TRBJ2-3, the V gene TRBV18, with 8 nucleotides matching TRBD1. Germline V gene sequence: CDR1 KGHSH, CDR2 LQKENI. The J segment lost 6 bases and the V segment lost 1 base, leaving 9 bases of the junction unmatched. The CDR3 spans 16 residues. The CDR3 sequence is CASSPRGRGRSDTQYF. CDR3 sequence (DNA): TGTGCCAGCTCACCACGTGGCAGGGGGCGTTCGGATACGCAGTATTTT.

J is TRBJ1-3 and V is TRBV19; D uncertain. The length of the CDR3 is 13 residues. The ends were cut back, 9 bases at V and 1 base at J, with 10 bases in the middle. CDR1 is LNHDA and CDR2 is SQIVND in the germline V gene (reference sequence). The CDR3 DNA reads TGTGCCAGCCGCGAGATTTCTGGAAACACCATATATTTT. This sequence encodes CASREISGNTIYF.

As regards this clone: Its ends do not fully match the called genes, so a read error is possible. This sequence joins TRBV18 and TRBJ2-7; D may be TRBD2 (6 bases). The CDR3 has 13 residues. Per germline, CDR1 KGHSH and CDR2 LQKENI. The CDR3 region is CASTPAGSSEQYF. CDR3 DNA sequence: TGTGCCAGTACTCCAGCGGGTTCCTCCGAGCAGTACTTC.

The V and J genes are TRBV3-1 (or the pseudogene TRBV3-2) and TRBJ2-4, with D maybe TRBD2 (6 bases). CDR3 size: 18 residues. The V end lost 0 bases, the J end lost 0 bases, and 15 bases lay between the germline ends. Germline CDR1 reads LGHDT; CDR2 reads YNNKEL (reference sequence). In DNA, the CDR3 is TGTGCCAGCAGCCAAGATCTGGAGGGGCGATTAGCCAAAAACATTCAGTACTTC. Translated: CASSQDLEGRLAKNIQYF.

The chain links TRBV13 to TRBJ1-3, with D possibly being TRBD1 (5 bases). The CDR3 has 16 residues. Looked up from germline, CDR1 is PRHDT and CDR2 is FYEKMQ (reference sequence). Trimming shortened V by 0 bases and J by 1 base, and 10 bases separated the two germline ends. In DNA form, the CDR3 reads TGTGCCAGCAGCTTAGGAAGGGGTGTGTCTGGAAACACCATATATTTT. This codes for CASSLGRGVSGNTIYF.

This rearrangement joins TRBV19 to TRBJ2-3, with a possible D match to TRBD1 (5 bases). Trimming shortened V by 6 bases and J by 4 bases, and 11 bases separated the two germline ends. The germline gives CDR1 LNHDA, CDR2 SQIVND (reference sequence). The CDR3 runs 13 residues. CDR3 protein: CASSPDSADTQYF. The CDR3 DNA reads as TGTGCCAGTAGCCCCGACAGTGCAGATACGCAGTATTTT.

The CDR3 sequence is CAISEGSVGLADRTQYF. The CDR3 coding sequence is TGTGCCATCAGTGAGGGAAGTGTGGGACTAGCGGACCGGACCCAGTACTTC. The chain couples TRBV10-3 to TRBJ2-5; 11 nucleotides align to TRBD2. With V trimmed by 2 bases and J by 7 bases, 12 bases remained unmatched. CDR3 size: 17 residues. Germline CDR1 is ENHRY and CDR2 is SYGVKD.

This clone has only a few counts. The chain employs TRBV2 and TRBJ1-2, with a possible D match to TRBD1 (6 bases). V was pared by 4 bases and J by 4 bases, with 13 bases between. Germline CDR1 reads SNHLY; CDR2 reads FYNNEI. This CDR3 has 14 amino acids. CDR3 in amino acids: CASSAQDRPYGYTF. The CDR3 DNA reads TGTGCCAGCAGTGCGCAGGACAGACCCTATGGCTACACCTTC. The variable domain in full, completed from reference TRBV2 and TRBJ1-2, reads EPEVTQTPSHQVTQMGQEVILRCVPISNHLYFYWYRQILGQKVEFLVSFYNNEISEKSEIFDDQFSVERPDGSNFTLKIRSTKLEDSAMYFCASSAQDRPYGYTFGSGTRLTVV.

This chain uses TRBV28 with TRBJ2-1, with D perhaps TRBD2 (6 bases). Germline lookup yields CDR1 MDHEN and CDR2 SYDVKM. Trimming shortened V by 5 bases and J by 5 bases, and 16 bases separated the two germline ends. The length of the CDR3 is 15 residues. The CDR3 nucleotides are TGTGCCAGCAGTCTGCTCGGGACTGCTAACAATGAGCAGTTCTTC. Translating gives CASSLLGTANNEQFF.

The rearrangement joins TRBV27 to TRBJ1-1; D remains ambiguous. The germline V and J ends were trimmed by 6 bases and 1 base, with 6 bases remaining between them. CDR1 and CDR2 (germline): MNHEY, SMNVEV (reference sequence). The CDR3 has 12 residues. In nucleotides, the CDR3 is TGTGCCAGCAGGTACAAGAACACTGAAGCTTTCTTT. This codes for CASRYKNTEAFF.